The clone carrying this TCR beta chain was detected a few times. The target antigen is unknown. This sample also contains other DNA sequences that code for the same CDR3. Sequencing templates came from extracted RNA that was reverse transcribed into cDNA. Libraries were prepared by immunoSEQ multiplex PCR; TCRdb keeps only in-frame clonotypes and omits some of them. Among about 120,000 clones listed, 55% to 65% were seen once. These data are taken from a study of CD8+ T cells in alopecia areata. Study conclusions and caveats: The study found higher clonality in lesional than normal scalp, especially in alopecia totalis/universalis. Against the mouse data, patients shared TCRs less clearly, possibly for HLA reasons.

CDR3 length: 13 residues. Deletions cut 2 bases from V and 0 bases from J, with 2 bases between. CDR1 and CDR2 (germline): GTSNPN, SVGIG (reference sequence). The chain is built from TRBV30 and TRBJ2-6; no clear D. The sample was CD4+ T cells sorted from blood. This sequence was found in a human donor in good health. The CDR3 loop reads CAWSNSGANVLTF. CDR3 DNA sequence: TGTGCCTGGAGTAACTCTGGGGCCAACGTCCTGACTTTC.